This T cell receptor (beta chain) was sequenced for a study of lymphopenia after photon versus proton radiotherapy. Study-wide results and caveats: Oligoclonal CD8+ Temra expansion after nadir drove photon patients' diversity drop. Photon-treated patients lost naive T cells and TCR diversity; proton-treated stayed stable.

Profiling relied on immunoSEQ multiplex PCR, and the TCRdb table lists in-frame clones only, not all of them. The sample contains 55,000 to 70,000 clones, about nine tenths of which appear only once. Between the trimmed V and J ends, which lost 5 bases and 0 bases, there was a span of 13 bases. The CDR3 length is 15 residues. Germline-derived CDR1 and CDR2 are SGHTA and FQGNSA. With regard to this clone: Its matching antigen is unknown.

V usage is TRBV7-2 and J usage is TRBJ1-1, with D perhaps matching TRBD1 (6 bases). The origin of this receptor is a woman aged 65 to 85 with pancreatic cancer. The source was peripheral blood, collected from a patient treated with photon-based radiotherapy. CDR3 in amino acids: CASSLTYRVNTEAFF. The CDR3 DNA is TGTGCCAGCAGCCTCACGTACAGGGTGAACACTGAAGCTTTCTTT.